Each of the 24 T cell receptor beta chains below was sequenced from the same sample in a study of somatic mutations in cytotoxic T cells in rheumatoid arthritis. Profiling relied on immunoSEQ multiplex PCR, and the TCRdb table lists in-frame clones only, not all of them. The data hold about 17,000 clones, with 65% to 75% observed a single time. The sequenced sample consisted of CD8+ T cells sorted from blood. The receptors were gathered from a man in his 60s in good health.

V is TRBV7-9 and J is TRBJ2-2; no firm D call. Trimming took off 5 bases at V and 2 bases at J, with 18 bases between the two ends. This CDR3 is built from 17 residues. The germline V gene has CDR1 SEHNR and CDR2 FQNEAQ (reference sequence). CDR3 residues: CASSTFVQQINTGELFF. In DNA, the CDR3 is TGTGCCAGCAGCACTTTCGTACAGCAAATTAACACCGGGGAGCTGTTTTTT.

The rearrangement links TRBV5-4 to TRBJ2-7; TRBD2 agrees at 11 bases. The J segment lost 5 bases and the V segment lost 1 base, leaving 2 bases of the junction unmatched. CDR3 length: 14 amino acids. The V gene's germline CDR1 is SGHNT and CDR2 YYREEE (reference sequence). The CDR3 nucleotides read TGTGCCAGCAGCTTGTTGGGACTAGCGGACGAGCAGTACTTC. This gives the protein CASSLLGLADEQYF.

This sequence joins TRBV2 and TRBJ1-1; D gene ambiguous. The germline CDR1 and CDR2 sequences are SNHLY and FYNNEI. V shed 6 bases and J shed 0 bases, with 17 bases lying between them. The CDR3 totals 16 residues. CDR3 protein: CASSGGYTYLNTEAFF. The DNA for the CDR3 is TGTGCCAGCAGCGGAGGGTACACCTATCTGAACACTGAAGCTTTCTTT.

The CDR3 loop reads CASSVGTSGGQEQFF. CDR3 nucleotides: TGTGCCAGCAGCGTAGGGACTAGCGGGGGCCAAGAGCAGTTCTTC. The chain has TRBV9 and TRBJ2-1, with TRBD2 matching 13 bases. The CDR3 is 15 residues long. J lost 10 bases, V lost 0 bases, and 4 bases had no gene match. Germline CDR1 is SGDLS and CDR2 is YYNGEE.

This clone came up once. The chain uses TRBV5-5 and TRBJ1-2; 8 nucleotides align to TRBD1. V shed 0 bases, J shed 8 bases, and the junction held 12 bases outside the gene matches. The germline CDR1 and CDR2 sequences are SGHKS and YYEKEE (reference sequence). The CDR3 extends over 16 amino acids. The CDR3 bases are TGTGCCAGCAGCTTGGCCAGGCGGGCAGGGGGCTTCGGCTACACCTTC. Its protein product is CASSLARRAGGFGYTF. Together with reference TRBV5-5 and TRBJ1-2, the CDR3 gives the full variable domain: DAGVTQSPTHLIKTRGQQVTLRCSPISGHKSVSWYQQVLGQGPQFIFQYYEKEERGRGNFPDRFSARQFPNYSSELNVNALLLGDSALYLCASSLARRAGGFGYTFGSGTRLTVV.

The gene calls are TRBV5-8 and TRBJ2-5; 7 bases are shared with TRBD1. The DNA end is more similar to TRBJ2-7, so the J call may be wrong. The CDR3 spans 15 residues. Germline loops: CDR1 SGHTS, CDR2 YDEGEE. CDR3 DNA: TGTGCCAGCAGCTACCTGACAGGGAGCTCCTACGAGCAGTACTTC. This sequence encodes CASSYLTGSSYEQYF.

The rearrangement joins TRBV25-1 to TRBJ2-3; D gene ambiguous. The length of the CDR3 is 12 residues. The ends were cut back, 4 bases at V and 3 bases at J, with 5 bases in the middle. Germline assignment: CDR1 MGHDK and CDR2 SYGVNS. CDR3 nucleotides: TGTGCCAGCAGTGTCACAACAGATACGCAGTATTTT. Its translation: CASSVTTDTQYF.

The chain links TRBV7-9 to TRBJ1-2, with D hard to call. The germline V and J ends were trimmed by 5 bases and 3 bases, with 16 bases remaining between them. Per the germline V gene, CDR1 is SEHNR and CDR2 is FQNEAQ (reference sequence). The CDR3 is made up of 15 amino acids. CDR3 residues: CASSVLVGRYYGYTF. The CDR3, as DNA: TGTGCCAGCAGCGTATTGGTAGGGAGGTACTATGGCTACACCTTC.

The rearrangement joins TRBV11-2 to TRBJ2-5; D is possibly TRBD1 (6 bases). The CDR3 loop spans 14 amino acids. Germline V lookup: CDR1 SGHAT, CDR2 FQNNGV. V lost 5 bases, J lost 5 bases, and 15 bases lay in between. The CDR3 region is CASSAKQGWETQYF. The CDR3 DNA sequence: TGTGCCAGCAGCGCCAAACAGGGATGGGAGACCCAGTACTTC.

The rearrangement joins TRBV2 to TRBJ2-2; no definite D call. V lost 0 bases, J lost 4 bases, and 9 bases lay in between. Germline CDR1 SNHLY, CDR2 FYNNEI. This CDR3 has 15 residues. The CDR3 coding sequence is TGTGCCAGCAGTGAAGCGTTTGCGTCCACCGGGGAGCTGTTTTTT. Its protein is CASSEAFASTGELFF.

The rearrangement joins TRBV5-1 to TRBJ1-5; D gene ambiguous. V shed 4 bases and J shed 0 bases, with 26 bases lying between them. Germline V CDR1 and CDR2: SGHRS, YFSETQ. This CDR3 spans 20 amino acids. The CDR3 reads CASSLPDSFPPLYSNQPQHF. In nucleotides, the CDR3 is TGCGCCAGCAGCCTCCCTGACTCGTTCCCCCCATTGTATAGCAATCAGCCCCAGCATTTT. Drawing the rest from reference TRBV5-1 and TRBJ1-5, the complete variable domain is KAGVTQTPRYLIKTRGQQVTLSCSPISGHRSVSWYQQTPGQGLQFLFEYFSETQRNKGNFPGRFSGRQFSNSRSEMNVSTLELGDSALYLCASSLPDSFPPLYSNQPQHFGDGTRLSIL.

V usage is TRBV2 and J usage is TRBJ1-1; 7 bases are a match to TRBD1. V trimming: 9 bases; J trimming: 7 bases; junction bases outside the gene matches: 5. Germline values: CDR1 SNHLY, CDR2 FYNNEI. CDR3 length: 11 residues. In DNA, the CDR3 is TGTGCCAGACGACAGGGAGGTGAAGCTTTCTTT. Translation: CARRQGGEAFF.

V is TRBV27 and J is TRBJ2-5; perhaps TRBD2 as D (5 bases). The closer fit of TRBJ2-7 to the DNA end suggests the J call may be wrong. The CDR3 is 14 residues long. Germline CDR1 reads MNHEY; CDR2 reads SMNVEV (reference sequence). The CDR3 coding sequence is TGTGCCAGCAGTAACCCGGACGGACTTTACGAGCAGTACTTC. This sequence encodes CASSNPDGLYEQYF.

This clone is labeled as medium-sized. The genes are TRBV4-1 and TRBJ1-1; 8 nucleotides align to TRBD1. The junction had 6 bases not matched to a gene; V was cut back by 3 bases and J by 3 bases. Germline values: CDR1 MGHRA, CDR2 YSYEKL. The CDR3 length is 15 residues. CDR3 region: CASSHPTGVDTEAFF. CDR3 nucleotides: TGCGCCAGCAGCCATCCGACAGGGGTGGACACTGAAGCTTTCTTT.

This clone came up a few times. The chain links TRBV4-1 to TRBJ1-1; TRBD1 matches at 9 bases. Trimming cost V 2 bases and J 2 bases; bases outside gene matches: 3. The germline gives CDR1 MGHRA, CDR2 YSYEKL. The CDR3 consists of 15 residues. CDR3 region: CASSQKTGGNTEAFF. CDR3 nucleotide sequence: TGCGCCAGCAGCCAAAAGACAGGGGGAAACACTGAAGCTTTCTTT.

CDR3 coding DNA: TGTGCCAGCAGCCCGGGGACTAGCGGGACCGGGTTGTGGCAGTTCTTC. Translated: CASSPGTSGTGLWQFF. The chain combines TRBV7-8 with TRBJ2-1, with TRBD2 identical over 13 bases. Germline-derived CDR1 and CDR2 are SGHVS and FQNEAQ. After removal of 5 bases from V and 12 bases from J, the junction contained 13 bases not matched to a gene. The CDR3 totals 16 residues.

The CDR3 DNA reads TGTGCCACCAGCAGAGGCAGGACTAACCAAGAGACCCAGTACTTC. This gives the protein CATSRGRTNQETQYF. This sequence joins TRBV15 and TRBJ2-5; the D gene is possibly TRBD2 (6 bases). Germline assignment: CDR1 LNHNV and CDR2 YYDKDF (reference sequence). This CDR3 is built from 15 residues. Trimming removed 1 base at V and 0 bases at J, with 9 bases between.

The chain employs TRBV11-2 and TRBJ2-1; 7 nucleotides agree with TRBD1. Germline CDR1 is SGHAT and CDR2 is FQNNGV. V shed 5 bases, J shed 10 bases, and the junction held 5 bases outside the gene matches. This CDR3 has 12 residues. CDR3 sequence reads: CASSAQGFEQFF. CDR3 bases: TGTGCCAGCAGCGCACAGGGGTTCGAGCAGTTCTTC.

The chain combines TRBV11-1 with TRBJ2-5; 10 bases line up with TRBD2. Germline loops: CDR1 SGHAT, CDR2 FQDESV (reference sequence). This CDR3 region has 15 residues. V shed 5 bases and J 5 bases; nucleotides not matched to a gene: 8. The CDR3 DNA reads as TGTGCCAGCAGCGGTAGACTAGCGGGTTATGAGACCCAGTACTTC. As protein: CASSGRLAGYETQYF.

The rearrangement links TRBV4-1 to TRBJ2-7; 8 bases agree with TRBD1. Germline trimming cut 1 base from V and 2 bases from J; bases unmatched to any gene: 10. This CDR3 is 17 amino acids long. Germline-derived CDR1 and CDR2 are MGHRA and YSYEKL. The DNA for the CDR3 is TGCGCCAGCAGCCAAGTCGGACAGGGAAGTCGTGCCTACGAGCAGTACTTC. Protein product: CASSQVGQGSRAYEQYF.

The gene calls are TRBV7-8 and TRBJ2-4, with D possibly TRBD2 on 6 matching bases. The V and J ends lost 5 bases and 0 bases respectively, with 14 bases between them. The CDR3 loop spans 16 amino acids. Germline CDR1 SGHVS, CDR2 FQNEAQ. The CDR3 is CASSQATGLAKNIQYF. The CDR3 nucleotides are TGTGCCAGCAGCCAAGCTACGGGACTAGCCAAAAACATTCAGTACTTC.

The chain joins TRBV21-1 to TRBJ2-7; TRBD2 is the table's D call and was not checked against the DNA. TRBV21-1 is listed as a pseudogene. CDR3 size: 13 residues. CDR3 loop: CASSAQRGYEQYF. In nucleotides, the CDR3 is TGTGCCAGCAGCGCCCAACGGGGCTACGAGCAGTACTTC.

This chain connects TRBV2 to TRBJ2-5; TRBD2 matches 7 bases. The CDR3 has 13 residues. V shed 7 bases and J 4 bases; nucleotides not matched to a gene: 6. The germline V gene has CDR1 SNHLY and CDR2 FYNNEI. The CDR3: CASTVTSRETQYF. The CDR3 coding sequence is TGTGCCAGCACTGTGACTAGCCGAGAGACCCAGTACTTC.

V and J are TRBV19 and TRBJ2-7; D unclear. The CDR3 is 12 residues long. V was cut by 5 bases and J by 6 bases, with 11 bases left in between. Germline values: CDR1 LNHDA, CDR2 SQIVND (reference sequence). CDR3 nucleotides: TGTGCCAGTAGTCCCGACACCTTCGAGCAGTACTTC. Translating it yields CASSPDTFEQYF.